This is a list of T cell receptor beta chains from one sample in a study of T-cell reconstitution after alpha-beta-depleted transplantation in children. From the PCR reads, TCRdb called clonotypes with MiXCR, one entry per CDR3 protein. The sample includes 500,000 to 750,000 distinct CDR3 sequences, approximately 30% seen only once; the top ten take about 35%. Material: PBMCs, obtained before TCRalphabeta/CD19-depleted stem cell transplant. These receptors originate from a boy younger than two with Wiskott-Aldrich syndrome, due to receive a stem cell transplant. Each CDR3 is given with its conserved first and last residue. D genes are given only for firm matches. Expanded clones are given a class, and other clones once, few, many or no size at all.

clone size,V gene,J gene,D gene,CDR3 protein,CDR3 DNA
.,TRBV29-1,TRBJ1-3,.,CSVVGSWSGTNGNTIYF,TGCAGCGTTGTTGGCTCGTGGTCCGGGACGAATGGAAACACCATATATTTT
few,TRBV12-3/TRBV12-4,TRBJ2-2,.,CASSGRNTGELFF,TGTGCCAGCTCGGGACGGAACACCGGGGAGCTGTTTTTT
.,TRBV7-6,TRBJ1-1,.,CASSEHLNTEAFF,TGTGCCAGCAGCGAACATTTGAACACTGAAGCTTTCTTT
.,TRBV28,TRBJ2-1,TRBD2,CATDLSGRALNEQFF,TGTGCCACCGACCTTAGCGGGAGGGCCTTAAATGAGCAGTTCTTC
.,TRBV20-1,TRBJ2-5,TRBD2,CCASIPRAGVQETQYF,TGCTGTGCTAGTATCCCTCGGGCGGGAGTCCAAGAGACCCAGTACTTC
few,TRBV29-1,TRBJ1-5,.,CSVLTGVGPQHF,TGCAGCGTCCTGACGGGGGTGGGGCCCCAGCATTTT
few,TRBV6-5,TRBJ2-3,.,CASSLGHGTDTQYF,TGTGCCAGCAGCCTCGGACACGGAACAGATACGCAGTATTTT
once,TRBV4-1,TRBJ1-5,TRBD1,CASSHSDRVFQPQHF,TGCGCCAGCAGCCATTCGGACAGGGTTTTCCAGCCCCAGCATTTT
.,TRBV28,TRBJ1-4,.,CASSSYSELTNEKLFF,TGTGCCAGCAGTTCGTACAGCGAACTTACTAATGAAAAACTGTTTTTT
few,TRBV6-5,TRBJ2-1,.,CASSYIADNEQFF,TGTGCCAGCAGTTATATAGCGGACAATGAGCAGTTCTTC
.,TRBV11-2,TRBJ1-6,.,CASSFLGTWSSPLHF,TGTGCCAGCAGCTTTCTCGGGACCTGGAGTTCACCCCTCCACTTT
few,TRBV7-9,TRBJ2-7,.,CASSLSPGQGYEQYF,TGTGCCAGCAGCTTATCACCAGGGCAAGGCTACGAGCAGTACTTC
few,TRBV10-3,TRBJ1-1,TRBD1,CAISESGQVAEAFF,TGTGCCATCAGTGAGTCCGGACAGGTGGCTGAAGCTTTCTTT
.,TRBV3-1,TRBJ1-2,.,CASSQDGEDGYTF,TGTGCCAGCAGCCAAGATGGCGAAGATGGCTACACCTTC
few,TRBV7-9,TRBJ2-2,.,CASSLDVGELFF,TGTGCCAGCAGCTTAGATGTCGGGGAGCTGTTTTTT
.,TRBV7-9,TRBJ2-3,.,CASTGLSRGADTQYF,TGTGCCAGTACGGGACTCTCGAGGGGCGCAGATACGCAGTATTTT
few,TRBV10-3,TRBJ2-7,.,CAISEVRNSYEQYF,TGTGCCATCAGTGAGGTCAGGAACTCCTACGAGCAGTACTTC
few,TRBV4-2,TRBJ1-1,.,CASSQDLGGRWMNTEAFF,TGTGCCAGCAGCCAAGATCTAGGAGGGCGATGGATGAACACTGAAGCTTTCTTT
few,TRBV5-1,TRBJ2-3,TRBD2,CASSSEPSGTNTDTQYF,TGCGCCAGCAGCTCTGAACCTAGCGGAACCAACACAGATACGCAGTATTTT
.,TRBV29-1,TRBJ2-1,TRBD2,CSVVWLAGVSNEQFF,TGCAGCGTTGTTTGGCTAGCGGGAGTTTCCAATGAGCAGTTCTTC
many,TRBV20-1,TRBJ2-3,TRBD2,CSAIPGLGGTDTQYF,TGCAGTGCGATACCGGGACTAGGCGGTACAGATACGCAGTATTTT
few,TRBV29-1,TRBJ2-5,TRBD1,CRGQGAGETQYF,TGCAGAGGACAGGGGGCTGGGGAGACCCAGTACTTC
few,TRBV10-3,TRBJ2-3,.,CAIRGGGGTDTQYF,TGTGCCATCAGAGGGGGAGGCGGCACAGATACGCAGTATTTT
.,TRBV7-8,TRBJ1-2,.,CASSLGQGRNGYTF,TGTGCCAGCAGCTTAGGTCAGGGCAGGAATGGCTACACCTTC
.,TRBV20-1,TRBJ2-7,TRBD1,CSANIPRGRGRLYEQYF,TGCAGTGCTAATATTCCCCGGGGCAGGGGGCGCCTGTACGAGCAGTACTTC
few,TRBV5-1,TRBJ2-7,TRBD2,CASRPSGSYFEQYF,TGCGCCAGCAGACCTAGCGGGAGTTATTTCGAGCAGTACTTC
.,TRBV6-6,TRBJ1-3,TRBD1,CASTNRGGNTIYF,TGTGCCAGCACCAACAGGGGTGGAAACACCATATATTTT
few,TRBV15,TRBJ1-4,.,CATSRVAGRWKDIKKLFF,TGTGCCACCAGCAGAGTGGCGGGGCGGTGGAAGGATATTAAAAAACTGTTTTTT
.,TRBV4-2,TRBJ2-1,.,CASSPRLSYNEQFF,TGTGCCAGCAGCCCACGGCTCTCCTACAATGAGCAGTTCTTC
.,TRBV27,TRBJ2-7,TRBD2,CASSFRTSGRERTEQYF,TGTGCCAGCAGTTTCCGGACTAGCGGGAGGGAAAGGACCGAGCAGTACTTC
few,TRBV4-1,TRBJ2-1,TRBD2,CASSPLPTSGTDNEQFF,TGCGCCAGCAGCCCCCTCCCCACTAGCGGGACGGACAATGAGCAGTTCTTC
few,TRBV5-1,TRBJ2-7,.,CASSFAGVGSTYEQYF,TGCGCCAGCAGCTTTGCAGGGGTCGGTTCTACTTACGAGCAGTACTTC
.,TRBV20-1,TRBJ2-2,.,CSALLGSAGELFF,TGCAGTGCTCTCTTAGGGAGCGCCGGGGAGCTGTTTTTT
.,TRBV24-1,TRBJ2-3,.,CATSGRRTFGTDTQYF,TGTGCCACCAGTGGTAGGAGGACATTTGGCACAGATACGCAGTATTTT
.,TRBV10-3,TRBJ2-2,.,CAIKGRTNTGELFF,TGTGCCATCAAGGGGCGAACGAACACCGGGGAGCTGTTTTTT
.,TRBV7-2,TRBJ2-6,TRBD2,CASSLTGGPGGANVLTF,TGTGCCAGCAGCTTAACGGGAGGGCCCGGAGGGGCCAACGTCCTGACTTTC
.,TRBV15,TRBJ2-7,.,CATGNGFLYEQYF,TGTGCCACCGGAAATGGCTTTCTCTACGAGCAGTACTTC